This entry lists 10 T cell receptor beta chains sequenced from one sample in a study of CD8 T cells in Susac syndrome. The authors reverse transcribed about 0.5 to 1 ug RNA with random hexamers. TCRdb reprocessed the immunoSEQ multiplex PCR reads with MiXCR, giving one entry per CDR3 protein. The sample records around 130,000 distinct CDR3 sequences, under 95% being singletons. Sequencing used CD8+ T cells from PBMCs. The receptors were gathered from a human donor with multiple sclerosis.

The CDR3 region has the DNA TGTGCCTGGATAGGGGCGTCCGTCACCTTC. It codes for CAWIGASVTF. V gene TRBV30 combines with J gene TRBJ1-2; possibly TRBD1 for D (5 bases). In germline, CDR1 is GTSNPN, CDR2 SVGIG (reference sequence). The germline V and J ends were trimmed by 4 bases and 13 bases, with 13 bases remaining between them. CDR3 size: 10 residues.

The V and J genes are TRBV30 and TRBJ2-7; 10 nucleotides agree with TRBD2. The CDR3 has 13 amino acids. V lost 6 bases to trimming and J lost 2 bases; unmatched junction nucleotides: 4. From germline, CDR1 is GTSNPN and CDR2 SVGIG (reference sequence). The CDR3, as DNA: TGTGCCTGCGGGACTAGCGCTGCCTACGAGCAGTACTTC. Encoded protein: CACGTSAAYEQYF.

The chain joins TRBV19 to TRBJ1-2, with D possibly being TRBD1 (6 bases). CDR3 length equals 11 residues. Trimming took 8 bases from V and 10 from J, leaving 14 bases between them. Germline V gene data show CDR1 as LNHDA and CDR2 as SQIVND (reference sequence). CDR3 sequence reads: CASSNSGDYTF. CDR3 DNA: TGTGCCAGTTCCAACTCAGGGGACTACACCTTC.

The CDR3 region is CSARDAGGPGETQYF. The CDR3 DNA is TGCAGTGCTAGAGATGCGGGAGGGCCTGGGGAGACCCAGTACTTC. The V and J genes are TRBV20-1 and TRBJ2-5; 9 positions match TRBD2. With V trimmed by 0 bases and J by 5 bases, 7 bases remained unmatched. This CDR3 region has 15 residues. CDR1 DFQATT and CDR2 SNEGSKA come from the germline V gene (reference sequence).

V gene TRBV29-1 combines with J gene TRBJ2-3; weak D call: TRBD2 (6 bases). The V end lost 4 bases, the J end lost 0 bases, and 17 bases lay between the germline ends. Germline CDR1 is SQVTM and CDR2 is ANQGSEA. The CDR3 extends over 16 amino acids. The CDR3 sequence is CSVVWRGSASTDTQYF. CDR3 in DNA: TGCAGCGTTGTCTGGCGGGGCTCCGCCAGCACAGATACGCAGTATTTT.

V and J are TRBV30 and TRBJ1-3, with D uncertain. The CDR3 length is 15 residues. V was clipped by 0 bases and J by 0 bases, with 9 bases between them. CDR1 is GTSNPN and CDR2 is SVGIG in the germline V gene (reference sequence). The CDR3 here is CAWSVLRLSGNTIYF. The CDR3 DNA is TGTGCCTGGAGTGTACTCCGGCTCTCTGGAAACACCATATATTTT.

The J gene is TRBJ1-1, the V gene TRBV6-5; D gene ambiguous. Deletions cut 0 bases from V and 1 base from J, with 6 bases between. CDR1 is MNHEY and CDR2 is SVGAGI in the germline V gene. The length of the CDR3 is 14 residues. The CDR3, as DNA: TGTGCCAGCAGTTACTCGTCCCCGAACACTGAAGCTTTCTTT. It codes for CASSYSSPNTEAFF.

This clonotype came up once. This chain uses TRBV11-2 with TRBJ2-7; maybe TRBD2 (5 bases). The V gene lost 5 bases and the J gene lost 3 bases, with 11 bases spanning the gap. The CDR3 is 13 amino acids. Germline CDR1 and CDR2: SGHAT and FQNNGV. The DNA of the CDR3 is TGTGCCAGCAGCCAAGAAGCGGACTACGAGCAGTACTTC. Translated: CASSQEADYEQYF.

This clonotype appeared a single time. This chain links TRBV4-2 with TRBJ2-2; TRBD1 aligns across 7 bases. This CDR3 is built from 15 residues. Germline assignment: CDR1 LGHNA and CDR2 YNFKEQ. V was pared by 0 bases and J by 6 bases, with 4 bases of the junction left unmatched. The CDR3 protein is CASSQENRGAGELFF. CDR3 in DNA: TGTGCCAGCAGCCAAGAGAACAGGGGAGCCGGGGAGCTGTTTTTT.

The gene calls are TRBV20-1 and TRBJ2-5, with 14 bases that match TRBD2. The germline CDR1 and CDR2 sequences are DFQATT and SNEGSKA (reference sequence). The CDR3 runs to 20 residues. Germline trimming cut 1 base from V and 4 bases from J; bases unmatched to any gene: 17. This CDR3 reads CSARVPGLAGGTIFPETQYF. CDR3 DNA: TGCAGTGCTAGAGTCCCCGGACTAGCGGGAGGCACTATTTTCCCAGAGACCCAGTACTTC.